The 21 T cell receptor beta chains listed next were all sequenced from one sample in a study of blood T cell repertoires in COVID-19. Method: immunoSEQ multiplex PCR; TCRdb's copy keeps in-frame clones and lacks some. This sample has 250,000 to 350,000 clones; roughly 87% occur once, and the top ten carry 2.2%. The material sequenced was peripheral blood. The source of these receptors is a woman between 45 and 60 years old who had recovered from COVID-19.

This clone was recorded only once. This sequence joins TRBV7-2 and TRBJ1-5; D unresolved. The germline V and J ends were trimmed by 3 bases and 2 bases, with 11 bases remaining between them. Germline V gene lookup returns CDR1 SGHTA and CDR2 FQGNSA. The CDR3 sequence is 15 residues long. The CDR3 DNA reads TGTGCCAGCAGCTTGACCCCCGGGGGCAATCAGCCCCAGCATTTT. This translates into CASSLTPGGNQPQHF.

The chain links TRBV6-1 to TRBJ1-2; unclear D gene. The CDR3 covers 15 residues. Trimming pared 3 bases from V and 5 bases from J, leaving 16 bases between. Germline lookup yields CDR1 MNHNS and CDR2 SASEGT. CDR3 sequence reads: CASSEDFLLRYGYTF. DNA of the CDR3: TGTGCCAGCAGTGAGGACTTTCTTCTACGGTATGGCTACACCTTC.

The CDR3: CASSLSGQGVGLAFF. DNA for the CDR3: TGTGCCAGCAGCCTATCGGGACAGGGGGTCGGGTTAGCTTTCTTT. The chain is built from TRBV6-5 and TRBJ1-1; the match to TRBD1 covers 11 bases. The CDR3 sequence is 15 residues long. Germline trimming cut 6 bases from V and 10 bases from J; bases unmatched to any gene: 13. The germline gives CDR1 MNHEY, CDR2 SVGAGI.

This chain connects TRBV2 to TRBJ1-4; 8 bases match TRBD1. Germline assignment: CDR1 SNHLY and CDR2 FYNNEI. With 4 bases clipped from V and 8 bases from J, the junction kept 6 bases outside the gene matches. This CDR3 comprises 14 residues. The CDR3 loop reads CASSGDRGREKLFF. Here the CDR3 DNA reads TGTGCCAGCAGTGGAGACAGGGGCCGAGAAAAACTGTTTTTT.

The chain combines TRBV9 with TRBJ2-7; 9 nucleotides agree with TRBD1. The junction had 6 bases not matched to a gene; V was cut back by 3 bases and J by 2 bases. Germline values: CDR1 SGDLS, CDR2 YYNGEE. The CDR3 sequence is 15 residues long. CDR3 amino acids: CASSAGGQGPYEQYF. The CDR3 region has the DNA TGTGCCAGCAGCGCGGGGGGACAGGGCCCCTACGAGCAGTACTTC.

V and J are TRBV7-9 and TRBJ1-1; 9 bases align to TRBD1. The CDR3 is made up of 17 amino acids. Germline trimming cut 2 bases from V and 4 bases from J; bases unmatched to any gene: 11. Germline assignment: CDR1 SEHNR and CDR2 FQNEAQ (reference sequence). CDR3 sequence: CASSLKKQGALGTEAFF. CDR3 DNA: TGTGCCAGCAGCTTAAAAAAACAGGGGGCCCTGGGCACTGAAGCTTTCTTT.

This rearrangement joins TRBV27 to TRBJ2-3; D unclear. This CDR3 is built from 16 residues. Germline V gene sequence: CDR1 MNHEY, CDR2 SMNVEV (reference sequence). V lost 4 bases and J 2 bases, leaving 16 bases between the germline ends. The CDR3 DNA is TGTGCCAGCAGTTCCTATATCGGGTCCTCCACAGATACGCAGTATTTT. Residues: CASSSYIGSSTDTQYF.

The V call is TRBV6-4, the J call TRBJ2-1, with TRBD1 as a possible D gene (6 bases). This CDR3 has 19 residues. V lost 0 bases and J 4 bases, leaving 22 bases between the germline ends. Germline loops: CDR1 MRHNA, CDR2 SNTAGT. The CDR3 loop is CASSDSENSVQGEYNEQFF. The DNA of the CDR3 is TGTGCCAGCAGTGACTCGGAGAATTCTGTACAGGGAGAATACAATGAGCAGTTCTTC.

The V gene is TRBV19, the J gene TRBJ1-5, with TRBD1 as a possible D gene (6 bases). Germline V CDR1 and CDR2: LNHDA, SQIVND (reference sequence). CDR3 length: 15 amino acids. Trimming took 5 bases from V and 2 from J, leaving 13 bases between them. The CDR3: CASSSGEFGNQPQHF. For the CDR3, the DNA is TGTGCCAGTAGTTCAGGGGAGTTCGGCAATCAGCCCCAGCATTTT.

As for this clone: One junction end does not reproduce the germline sequence, and a read error may be involved. This chain uses TRBV6-1 with TRBJ2-7; a possible D gene is TRBD2 (5 bases). CDR1 MNHNS and CDR2 SASEGT come from the germline V gene. The CDR3 consists of 14 residues. The CDR3, as DNA: TGTGCCAGCAGCCTAAGCGGCCGGAACTACGAGCAGTATTTC. It encodes CASSLSGRNYEQYF.

The genes are TRBV6-2 or TRBV6-3 and TRBJ1-1, with D maybe TRBD1 (6 bases). CDR3 size: 16 residues. Trimming cost V 6 bases and J 2 bases, with 19 bases left between them. In germline, CDR1 is MNHEY, CDR2 SVGEGT. The CDR3 DNA is TGTGCCAGCAGCCGACTACAGGGTATGATCAACACTGAAGCTTTCTTT. Translation: CASSRLQGMINTEAFF.

Notes on this clone: This same CDR3 is encoded by further DNA sequences in the sample. The chain links TRBV5-1 to TRBJ1-2; the D is unclear. Per the germline V gene, CDR1 is SGHRS and CDR2 is YFSETQ. The ends were cut back, 1 base at V and 2 bases at J, with 6 bases in the middle. The CDR3 contains 13 residues. The CDR3 region has the DNA TGCGCCAGCAGCTTGCGGGAAAACTATGGCTACACCTTC. It yields the protein CASSLRENYGYTF. Full variable domain (remainder filled in from reference TRBV5-1 and TRBJ1-2): KAGVTQTPRYLIKTRGQQVTLSCSPISGHRSVSWYQQTPGQGLQFLFEYFSETQRNKGNFPGRFSGRQFSNSRSEMNVSTLELGDSALYLCASSLRENYGYTFGSGTRLTVV.

This chain joins TRBV5-5 and TRBJ1-2, with 10 bases that match TRBD1. The length of the CDR3 is 16 residues. The trim removed 5 bases at V and 4 bases at J, leaving 11 bases unmatched. Germline-derived CDR1 and CDR2 are SGHKS and YYEKEE (reference sequence). CDR3 residues: CASSYRDRGNPYGYTF. DNA of the CDR3: TGTGCCAGCAGTTACCGGGACAGGGGTAACCCCTATGGCTACACCTTC. Combining the CDR3 with reference TRBV5-5 and TRBJ1-2 gives the whole variable domain DAGVTQSPTHLIKTRGQQVTLRCSPISGHKSVSWYQQVLGQGPQFIFQYYEKEERGRGNFPDRFSARQFPNYSSELNVNALLLGDSALYLCASSYRDRGNPYGYTFGSGTRLTVV.

The gene calls are TRBV18 and TRBJ2-7; 9 bases are a match to TRBD2. Germline lookup yields CDR1 KGHSH and CDR2 LQKENI. The CDR3 covers 13 residues. The ends lost 6 bases at V and 6 bases at J; junction bases unmatched: 6. CDR3 in amino acids: CASSAGGVREQYF. CDR3 bases: TGTGCCAGCTCCGCGGGGGGGGTCCGCGAGCAGTACTTC.

V and J are TRBV5-4 and TRBJ1-1; D might be TRBD1 (6 bases). Trimming pared 10 bases from V and 5 bases from J, leaving 18 bases between. CDR1 SGHNT and CDR2 YYREEE come from the germline V gene (reference sequence). This CDR3 comprises 13 residues. As DNA, the CDR3 is TGTGCCGGTGGGGGGGGCGACTATACTGAAGCTTTCTTT. It specifies CAGGGGDYTEAFF. The variable domain in full, with the rest retrieved from reference TRBV5-4 and TRBJ1-1, is ETGVTQSPTHLIKTRGQQVTLRCSSQSGHNTVSWYQQALGQGPQFIFQYYREEENGRGNFPPRFSGLQFPNYSSELNVNALELDDSALYLCAGGGGDYTEAFFGQGTRLTVV.

The chain carries TRBV5-4 and TRBJ2-1; D unclear. Germline CDR1 reads SGHNT; CDR2 reads YYREEE (reference sequence). Trimming took 0 bases from V and 9 from J, leaving 10 bases between them. This CDR3 has 13 residues. The CDR3 loop reads CASSLDSTSEQFF. In DNA form, the CDR3 reads TGTGCCAGCAGCTTGGATAGCACAAGTGAGCAGTTCTTC.

The table lists this clone with a count of one. The chain combines TRBV19 with TRBJ2-2, with D unclear. Germline V lookup: CDR1 LNHDA, CDR2 SQIVND (reference sequence). Trimming shortened V by 1 base and J by 3 bases, and 3 bases separated the two germline ends. The CDR3 is 13 amino acids. The CDR3 DNA follows: TGTGCCAGTAGTATAGTATACACCGGGGAGCTGTTTTTT. Amino acid sequence: CASSIVYTGELFF.

The gene calls are TRBV30 and TRBJ1-5, with D perhaps TRBD1 (5 bases). Germline CDR1 GTSNPN, CDR2 SVGIG (reference sequence). CDR3 length: 15 residues. The ends were cut back, 0 bases at V and 9 bases at J, with 18 bases in the middle. Here the CDR3 reads CAWSVASGGVTPQHF. The CDR3 DNA is TGTGCCTGGAGTGTGGCTTCGGGAGGGGTAACGCCCCAGCATTTT.

This clone was counted a single time. The J gene is TRBJ2-3, the V gene TRBV7-8, with TRBD2 as a possible D gene (5 bases). Trimming removed 3 bases at V and 0 bases at J, with 10 bases between. Germline V gene data show CDR1 as SGHVS and CDR2 as FQNEAQ. CDR3 size: 15 residues. The CDR3 spells CASSLWRPSTDTQYF. The CDR3, as DNA: TGTGCCAGCAGCTTGTGGAGGCCAAGCACAGATACGCAGTATTTT.

The gene calls are TRBV9 and TRBJ2-1; D may be TRBD2 (5 bases). CDR3 length equals 13 residues. The V gene's germline CDR1 is SGDLS and CDR2 YYNGEE. V gave up 1 base and J gave up 7 bases, with 9 bases separating them. CDR3: CASSVLIANEQFF. The CDR3 DNA reads as TGTGCCAGCAGCGTATTAATAGCGAATGAGCAGTTCTTC.

V and J are TRBV18 and TRBJ1-2; a weak D match, TRBD1 (5 bases). Trimming removed 4 bases at V and 1 base at J, with 13 bases between. CDR3 length: 15 residues. Germline CDR1 and CDR2: KGHSH and LQKENI. The CDR3 sequence: CASSLETAFNYGYTF. The CDR3 nucleotides read TGTGCCAGCTCACTAGAGACAGCGTTTAACTATGGCTACACCTTC.